This TCR beta chain was identified during a study of patients and donors after allogeneic stem cell transplantation. This clonotype was seen only a few times. Looked up from germline, CDR1 is MGHDK and CDR2 is SYGVNS. CDR3 size: 13 residues. Trimming took 7 bases from V and 5 from J; bases not matched to a gene: 5. TCRdb re-called the RT-PCR reads with MiXCR, one entry per CDR3 protein. The table records about a million distinct CDR3 sequences, about a sixth of them present only once. Sequencing was carried out using blood, either unsorted or a sorted T cell fraction (not recorded which). The chain recombines TRBV25-1 with TRBJ1-1, with 9 bases matching TRBD1. This TCR derives from a human donor who was either an allogeneic HSCT recipient or a stem cell or donor lymphocyte infusion donor (not recorded which). It is not recorded whose cells these are; they may come from a transplant donor. This chain's CDR3 is CASTTGGWTEAFF. CDR3 DNA: TGTGCCAGCACCACAGGGGGCTGGACTGAAGCTTTCTTT.